This T cell receptor (beta chain) was retrieved from a study of blood T cells in healthy people across ages. General study findings and limits: Higher diversity, along with more naive CD4+ cells, distinguished long-lived donors from aged donors.

Total RNA, at least 6 micrograms per sample, came from PBMCs. As for this clonotype: What it binds is unknown.

The V end was cut by 6 bases, the J end by 0 bases, with 8 bases between. This CDR3 has 13 amino acids. Germline V CDR1 and CDR2: MNHNY, SVGAGI (reference sequence). Then a second PCR, running about 6 to 12 cycles, was carried out with a sample-barcoded 5' primer and a J-beta primer mix. In TCRdb, the 5' RACE reads were re-called with MiXCR into one record per CDR3 protein. Of over 1,300,000 distinct CDR3 sequences listed, approximately 59% are singletons. This clonotype was obtained from a man younger than 35 in good health. This chain uses TRBV6-6 with TRBJ1-2; D is undetermined. Source material: blood. The CDR3 here is CASSPISNYGYTF. The CDR3 DNA reads as TGTGCCAGCAGCCCTATTTCTAACTATGGCTACACCTTC.